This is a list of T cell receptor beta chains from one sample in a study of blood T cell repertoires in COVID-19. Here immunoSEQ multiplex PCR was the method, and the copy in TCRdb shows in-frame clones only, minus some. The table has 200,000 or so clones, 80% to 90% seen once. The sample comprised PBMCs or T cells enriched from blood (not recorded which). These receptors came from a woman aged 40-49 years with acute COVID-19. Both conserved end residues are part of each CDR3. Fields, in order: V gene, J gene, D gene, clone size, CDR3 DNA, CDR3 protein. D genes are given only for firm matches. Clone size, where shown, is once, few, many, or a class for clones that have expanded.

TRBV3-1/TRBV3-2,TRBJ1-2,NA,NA,TGTGCCAGCAGCCAAGATCGAGACTATGGCTACACCTTC,CASSQDRDYGYTF
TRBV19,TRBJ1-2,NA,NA,TGTGCCAGTCACCCCGGGGGACTCTATGGCTACACCTTC,CASHPGGLYGYTF
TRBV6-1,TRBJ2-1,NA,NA,TGTGCCAGCAGTGGGGCGCGGGGAACTTCCTACAATGAGCAGTTCTTC,CASSGARGTSYNEQFF
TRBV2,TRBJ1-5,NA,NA,TGTGCCAGCAGTGATTCCCGGGACAATCCCCAGCATTTT,CASSDSRDNPQHF
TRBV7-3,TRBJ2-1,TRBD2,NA,TGTGCCAGCAGCTTGAAAAGCGGGAGGACCAACAATGAGCAGTTCTTC,CASSLKSGRTNNEQFF
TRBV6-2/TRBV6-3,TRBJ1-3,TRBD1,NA,TGTGCCAGCGGCCGCACAGGGGACACCATATATTTT,CASGRTGDTIYF
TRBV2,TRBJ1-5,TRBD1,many,TGTGCCAGCAGTTACCAAGCTGGACAGGGGCGAAATCAGCCCCAGCATTTT,CASSYQAGQGRNQPQHF
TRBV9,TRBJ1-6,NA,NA,TGTGCCAGCAGCGTAGGGGCGCAGGCTAATTCACCCCTCCACTTT,CASSVGAQANSPLHF
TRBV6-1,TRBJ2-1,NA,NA,TGTGCCAGCAGTGAAGCGCCGGTTGCAGGGTGGAATGAGCAGTTCTTC,CASSEAPVAGWNEQFF
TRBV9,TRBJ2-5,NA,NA,TGTGCCAGCAGCGTAGAAAGGGGCCGAGAGACCCAGTACTTC,CASSVERGRETQYF
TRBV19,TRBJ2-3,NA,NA,TGTGCCAGTAGTATAGGAGGCCGACCCACAGATACGCAGTATTTT,CASSIGGRPTDTQYF
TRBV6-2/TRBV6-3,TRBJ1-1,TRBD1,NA,TGTGCCAGCAGTTACTCAGACCCACGTAGGGGGCGAAGGAACACTGAAGCTTTCTTT,CASSYSDPRRGRRNTEAFF
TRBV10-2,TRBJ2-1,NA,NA,TGCGCCAGCAGTGACAGCAATGAGCAGTTCTTC,CASSDSNEQFF
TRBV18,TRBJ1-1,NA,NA,TGTGCCAGCTCAGCCACAGGAGACACTGAAGCTTTCTTT,CASSATGDTEAFF
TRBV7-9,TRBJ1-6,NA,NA,TGTGCCAGCAGCGGGAGCGGGGATTCACCCCTCCACTTT,CASSGSGDSPLHF
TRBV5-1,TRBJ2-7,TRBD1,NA,TGCGCCAGCAGTTCGGACAGGACGAGCTCCTACGAGCAGTACTTC,CASSSDRTSSYEQYF
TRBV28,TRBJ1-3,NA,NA,TGTGCCAGCTCAAGGACAGACTCTGGAAACACCATATATTTT,CASSRTDSGNTIYF
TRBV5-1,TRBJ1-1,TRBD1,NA,TGCGCCAGCGCCCCGGGACAGACGAACACTGAAGCTTTCTTT,CASAPGQTNTEAFF
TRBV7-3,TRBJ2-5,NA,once,TGTGCCAGCAGCTTTCCCGGAGAGACCCAGTACTTC,CASSFPGETQYF
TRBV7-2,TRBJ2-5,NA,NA,TGTGCCAGCAGCTTAGCGCGCGCTAGCCAAGAGACCCAGTACTTC,CASSLARASQETQYF
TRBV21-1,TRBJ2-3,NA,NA,TGTGCCAGCAGCTACCGGGACAGGGAGATTCAAGATACGCAGTATTTT,CASSYRDREIQDTQYF
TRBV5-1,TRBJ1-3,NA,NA,TGCGCCAGCAGCTTGGGGGCCTCGAACACCATATATTTT,CASSLGASNTIYF
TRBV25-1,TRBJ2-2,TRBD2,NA,TGTGCCAGCAGACTAGCGGAGAACACCGGGGAGCTGTTTTTT,CASRLAENTGELFF
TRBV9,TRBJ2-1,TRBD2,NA,TGTGCCAGCAGCGCGGGACTAGCGGGATCCTACAATGAGCAGTTCTTC,CASSAGLAGSYNEQFF
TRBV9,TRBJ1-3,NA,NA,TGTGCCAGCAGCGTAGAGAACAGTTTCTCTGGAAACACCATATATTTT,CASSVENSFSGNTIYF
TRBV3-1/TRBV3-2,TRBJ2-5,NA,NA,TGTGCCAGCAGCCAAGACTTATTGGCGGGGCACCGAGAGACCCAGTACTTC,CASSQDLLAGHRETQYF
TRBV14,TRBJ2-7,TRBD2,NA,TGTGCCAGCAGCCAAGATCTTGGGATGGGCGGGAGAGTCGGCGAGCAGTACTTC,CASSQDLGMGGRVGEQYF
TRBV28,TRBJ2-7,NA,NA,TGTGCCATCAACGGGGGGCGGGGGTACGAGCAGTACTTC,CAINGGRGYEQYF
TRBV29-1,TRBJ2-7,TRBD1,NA,TGCAGCGTAACGGACAGGGGGAATTACGAGCAGTACTTC,CSVTDRGNYEQYF
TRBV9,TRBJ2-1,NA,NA,TGTGCCAGCAGCGTAGGGGGCAGGGGTTGGGACAATGAGCAGTTCTTC,CASSVGGRGWDNEQFF
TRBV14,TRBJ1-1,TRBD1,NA,TGTGCCAGCAGCCAAGTCGGCAGGGGGCACACTGAAGCTTTCTTT,CASSQVGRGHTEAFF
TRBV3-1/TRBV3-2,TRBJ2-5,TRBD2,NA,TGTGCCAGCAGCCGCTCCGGACTAGCGGGAGGGAAGTGGGAAGAGACCCAGTACTTC,CASSRSGLAGGKWEETQYF
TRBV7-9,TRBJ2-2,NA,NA,TGTGCCAGCAGGTTCGACATTTTCGCGAACACCGGGGAGCTGTTTTTT,CASRFDIFANTGELFF
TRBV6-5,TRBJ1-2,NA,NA,TGTGCCAGCAGTTACGACAGCTATGGCTACACCTTC,CASSYDSYGYTF
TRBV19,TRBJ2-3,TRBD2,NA,TGTGCCAGTAGTATAGGGGGAGGACTAGCGGGAGGGTCCTACACAGATACGCAGTATTTT,CASSIGGGLAGGSYTDTQYF
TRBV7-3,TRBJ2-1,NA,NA,TGTGCCAGCAGCTTAGGAGGCGGGCTCTACAATGAGCAGTTCTTC,CASSLGGGLYNEQFF
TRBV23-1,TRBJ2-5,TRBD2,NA,TGCGCCAGCAGTCACCTGACTAGCGGGAGGGCCGTGGAATTCCAAGAGACCCAGTACTTC,CASSHLTSGRAVEFQETQYF
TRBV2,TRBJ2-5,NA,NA,TGTGCCAGCACCGCGGATCAAGAGACCCAGTACTTC,CASTADQETQYF
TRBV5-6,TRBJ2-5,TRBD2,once,TGTGCCAGCAGCTTACTACCTAGCGGACAAGAGACCCAGTACTTC,CASSLLPSGQETQYF
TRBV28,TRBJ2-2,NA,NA,TGTGCCAGCAGTTTATTATGGGGCGCGAACACCGGGGAGCTGTTTTTT,CASSLLWGANTGELFF
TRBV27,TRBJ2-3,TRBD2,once,TGTGCCAGCAGCCCCTTAGCGGGAGGTAGCACAGATACGCAGTATTTT,CASSPLAGGSTDTQYF
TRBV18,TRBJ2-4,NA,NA,TGTGCCAGCTCACCACCGTTTGATGCAGGCTTGCCGGTAGCCAAAAACATTCAGTACTTC,CASSPPFDAGLPVAKNIQYF
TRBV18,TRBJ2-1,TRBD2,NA,TGTGCCAGCTCACCCCTAGCGGGAGAGTTTAATGAGCAGTTCTTC,CASSPLAGEFNEQFF
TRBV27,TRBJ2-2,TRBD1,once,TGTGCCAGCAGTAGGACAGGGAACACCGGGGAGCTGTTTTTT,CASSRTGNTGELFF